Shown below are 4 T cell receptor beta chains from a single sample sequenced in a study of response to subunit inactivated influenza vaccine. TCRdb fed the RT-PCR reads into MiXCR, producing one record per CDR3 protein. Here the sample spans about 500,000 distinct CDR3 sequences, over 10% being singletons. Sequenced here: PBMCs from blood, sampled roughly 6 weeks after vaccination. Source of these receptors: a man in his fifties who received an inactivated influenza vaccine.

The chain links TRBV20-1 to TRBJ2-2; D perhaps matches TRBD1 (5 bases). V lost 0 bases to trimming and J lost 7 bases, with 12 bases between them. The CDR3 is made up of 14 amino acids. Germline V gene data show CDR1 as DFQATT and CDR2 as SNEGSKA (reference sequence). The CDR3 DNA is TGCAGTGCTAGAGAAGGGTTTCAGGGCGGGGAGCTGTTTTTT. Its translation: CSAREGFQGGELFF.

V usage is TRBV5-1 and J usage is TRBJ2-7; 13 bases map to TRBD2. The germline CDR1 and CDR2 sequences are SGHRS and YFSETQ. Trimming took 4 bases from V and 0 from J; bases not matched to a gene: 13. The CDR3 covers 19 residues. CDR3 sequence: CASSLRTSGRVRSSYEQYF. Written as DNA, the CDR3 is TGCGCCAGCAGCCTTCGGACTAGCGGGAGAGTACGCAGCTCCTACGAGCAGTACTTC.

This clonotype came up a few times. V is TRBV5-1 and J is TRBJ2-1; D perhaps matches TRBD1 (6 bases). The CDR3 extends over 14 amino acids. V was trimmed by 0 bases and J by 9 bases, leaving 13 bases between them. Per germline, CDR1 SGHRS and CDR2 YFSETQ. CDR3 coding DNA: TGCGCCAGCAGCTTGGCCGAACAGGGAGTTGAGCAGTTCTTC. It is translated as CASSLAEQGVEQFF.

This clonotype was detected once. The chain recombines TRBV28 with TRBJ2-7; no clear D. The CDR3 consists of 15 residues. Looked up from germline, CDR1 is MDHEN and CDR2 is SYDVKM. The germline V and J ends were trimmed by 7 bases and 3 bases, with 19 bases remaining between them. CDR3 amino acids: CASTPIGPKIYEQYF. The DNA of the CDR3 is TGTGCCAGCACCCCCATCGGCCCCAAAATCTACGAGCAGTACTTC.